This T cell receptor beta chain comes out of a study of cytomegalovirus exposure and HLA in healthy donors. Whole-study findings and limits: Follow-up analysis later connected one missense variant in DCLRE1C with trimming of TCR beta V- and J-genes.

It was with 60 Vbeta and 13 Jbeta primers that the PCR ran. Only in-frame clones appear in the TCRdb table, and some are missing; sequencing was by immunoSEQ multiplex PCR. There are 150,000 to 200,000 clones in the sample; approximately 81% occur only once, and roughly 2% lies in the top ten. Germline CDR1 WNHNN, CDR2 SYGVQD (reference sequence). This CDR3 comprises 15 residues. The ends lost 0 bases at V and 3 bases at J; junction bases unmatched: 4. Notes on this clone: Antigen specificity is unknown.

The specimen sequenced was PBMCs. The origin of this receptor is a woman between 18 and 29 years old in good health and CMV-seropositive. The V gene is TRBV10-1, the J gene TRBJ2-5, with 7 bases that match TRBD1. CDR3 in amino acids: CASSESRDRKETQYF. CDR3 DNA sequence: TGCGCCAGCAGTGAGTCGAGGGACAGAAAAGAGACCCAGTACTTC.